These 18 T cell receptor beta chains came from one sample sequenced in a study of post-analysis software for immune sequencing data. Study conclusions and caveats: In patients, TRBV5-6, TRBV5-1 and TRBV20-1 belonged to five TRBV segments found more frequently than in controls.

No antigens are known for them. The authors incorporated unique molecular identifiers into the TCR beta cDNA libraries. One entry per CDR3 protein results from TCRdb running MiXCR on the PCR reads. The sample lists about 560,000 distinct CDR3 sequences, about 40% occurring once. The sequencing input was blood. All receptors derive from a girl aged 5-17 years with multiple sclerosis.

DNA of the CDR3: TGTGCCAGCAGCTCGAGGGCAGGGATCACCTTC. Translating it yields CASSSRAGITF. V and J are TRBV12-3 or TRBV12-4 and TRBJ1-2; D perhaps matches TRBD1 (5 bases). V lost 6 bases, J lost 13 bases, and 15 bases lay in between. This CDR3 has 11 residues.

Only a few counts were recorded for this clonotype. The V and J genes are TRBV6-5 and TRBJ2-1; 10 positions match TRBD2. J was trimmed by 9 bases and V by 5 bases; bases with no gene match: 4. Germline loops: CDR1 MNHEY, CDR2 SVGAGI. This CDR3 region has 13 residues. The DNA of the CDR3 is TGTGCCAGCAGTAGCGGGAGGGCCCCTGAGCAGTTCTTC. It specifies CASSSGRAPEQFF.

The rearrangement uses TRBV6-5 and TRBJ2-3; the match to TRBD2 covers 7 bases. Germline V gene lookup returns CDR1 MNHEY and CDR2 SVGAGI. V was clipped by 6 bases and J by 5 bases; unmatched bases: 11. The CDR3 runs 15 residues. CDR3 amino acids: CASSLLGGDGDTQYF. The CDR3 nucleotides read TGTGCCAGCAGCTTACTGGGGGGGGACGGAGATACGCAGTATTTT.

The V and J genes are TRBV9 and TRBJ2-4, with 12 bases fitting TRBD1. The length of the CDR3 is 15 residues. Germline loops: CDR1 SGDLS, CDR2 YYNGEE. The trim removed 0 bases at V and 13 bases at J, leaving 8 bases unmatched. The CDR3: CASSVGGQGAWEQYF. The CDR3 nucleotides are TGTGCCAGCAGCGTAGGGGGACAGGGGGCGTGGGAGCAGTACTTC.

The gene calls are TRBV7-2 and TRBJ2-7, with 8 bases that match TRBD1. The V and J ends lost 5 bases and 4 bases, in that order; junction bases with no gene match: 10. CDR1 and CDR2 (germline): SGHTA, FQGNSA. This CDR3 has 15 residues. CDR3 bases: TGTGCCAGCAGCCAGGGGGCGGGGCCTGGGTACGAGCAGTACTTC. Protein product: CASSQGAGPGYEQYF.

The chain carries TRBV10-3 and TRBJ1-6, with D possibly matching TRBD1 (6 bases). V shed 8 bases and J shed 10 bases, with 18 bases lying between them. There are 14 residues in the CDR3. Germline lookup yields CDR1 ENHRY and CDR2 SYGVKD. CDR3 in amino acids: CAIGERGEGSPLHF. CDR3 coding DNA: TGTGCCATCGGGGAGAGGGGGGAAGGCTCACCCCTCCACTTT.

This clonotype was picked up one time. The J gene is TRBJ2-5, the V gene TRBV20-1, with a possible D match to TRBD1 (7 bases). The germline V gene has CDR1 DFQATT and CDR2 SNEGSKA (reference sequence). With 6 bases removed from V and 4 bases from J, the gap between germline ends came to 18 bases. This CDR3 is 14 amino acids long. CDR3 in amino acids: CSATRTGGVETQYF. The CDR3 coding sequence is TGCAGTGCAACCAGGACAGGAGGGGTAGAGACCCAGTACTTC.

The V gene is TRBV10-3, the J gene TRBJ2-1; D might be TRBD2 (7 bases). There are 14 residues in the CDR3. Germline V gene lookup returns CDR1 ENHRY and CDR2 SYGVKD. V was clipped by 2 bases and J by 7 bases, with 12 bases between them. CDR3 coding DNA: TGTGCCATCAGTGAGGGCAGGGGAGGGAATGAGCAGTTCTTC. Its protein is CAISEGRGGNEQFF.

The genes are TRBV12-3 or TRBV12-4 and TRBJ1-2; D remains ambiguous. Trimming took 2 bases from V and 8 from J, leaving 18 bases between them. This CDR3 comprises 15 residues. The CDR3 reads CASSLLEGAGMGYTF. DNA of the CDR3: TGTGCCAGCAGTTTATTGGAGGGAGCAGGCATGGGCTACACCTTC.

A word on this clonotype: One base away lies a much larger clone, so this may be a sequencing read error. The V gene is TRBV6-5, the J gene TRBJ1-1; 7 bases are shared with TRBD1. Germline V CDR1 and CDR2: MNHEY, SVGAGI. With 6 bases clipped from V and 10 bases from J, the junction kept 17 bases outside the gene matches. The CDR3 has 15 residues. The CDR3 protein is CASSQLGQRGRLAFF. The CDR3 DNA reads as TGTGCCAGCAGCCAACTGGGACAGAGAGGGCGTTTAGCTTTCTTT.

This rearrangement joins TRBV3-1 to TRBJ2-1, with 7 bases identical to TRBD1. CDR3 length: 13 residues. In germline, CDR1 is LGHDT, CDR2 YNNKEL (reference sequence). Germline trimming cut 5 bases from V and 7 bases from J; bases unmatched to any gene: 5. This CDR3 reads CASSELQGNEQFF. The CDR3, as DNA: TGTGCCAGCAGCGAATTACAGGGGAATGAGCAGTTCTTC.

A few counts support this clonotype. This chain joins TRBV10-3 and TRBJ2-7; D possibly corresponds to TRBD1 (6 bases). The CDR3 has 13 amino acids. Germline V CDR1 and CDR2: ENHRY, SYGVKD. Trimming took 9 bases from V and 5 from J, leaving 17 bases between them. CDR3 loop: CAIATGLGHEQYF. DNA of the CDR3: TGTGCCATTGCGACAGGATTAGGCCACGAGCAGTACTTC.

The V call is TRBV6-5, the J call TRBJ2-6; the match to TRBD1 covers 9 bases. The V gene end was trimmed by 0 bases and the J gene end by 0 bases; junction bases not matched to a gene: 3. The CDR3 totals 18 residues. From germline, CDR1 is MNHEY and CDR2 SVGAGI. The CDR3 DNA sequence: TGTGCCAGCAGTTACTCGGGACAGGGACTCTCTGGGGCCAACGTCCTGACTTTC. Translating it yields CASSYSGQGLSGANVLTF.

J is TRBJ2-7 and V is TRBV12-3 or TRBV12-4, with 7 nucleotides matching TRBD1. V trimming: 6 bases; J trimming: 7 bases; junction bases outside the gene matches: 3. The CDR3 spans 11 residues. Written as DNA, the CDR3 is TGTGCCAGCAGACAGGGGAATGAGCAGTACTTC. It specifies CASRQGNEQYF.

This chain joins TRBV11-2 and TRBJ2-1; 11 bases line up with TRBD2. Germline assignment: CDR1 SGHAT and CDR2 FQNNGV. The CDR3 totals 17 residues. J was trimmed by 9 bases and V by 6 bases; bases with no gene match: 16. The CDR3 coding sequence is TGTGCCAGCAGGCCCCGTAGCGGGAGGGCTCTCCCAGTTGAGCAGTTCTTC. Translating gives CASRPRSGRALPVEQFF.

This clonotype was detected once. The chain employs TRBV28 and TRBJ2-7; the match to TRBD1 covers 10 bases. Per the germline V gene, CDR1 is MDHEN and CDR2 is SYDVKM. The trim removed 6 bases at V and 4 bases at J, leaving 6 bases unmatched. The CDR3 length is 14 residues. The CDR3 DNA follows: TGTGCCAGCAGCTGGACAGGGGGGTGGTACGAGCAGTACTTC. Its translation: CASSWTGGWYEQYF.

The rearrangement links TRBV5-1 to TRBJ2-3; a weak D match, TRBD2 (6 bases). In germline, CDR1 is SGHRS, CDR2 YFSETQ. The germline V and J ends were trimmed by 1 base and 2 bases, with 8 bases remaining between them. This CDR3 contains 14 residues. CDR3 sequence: CASSLIAVTDTQYF. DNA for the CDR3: TGCGCCAGCAGCTTGATAGCGGTCACAGATACGCAGTATTTT.

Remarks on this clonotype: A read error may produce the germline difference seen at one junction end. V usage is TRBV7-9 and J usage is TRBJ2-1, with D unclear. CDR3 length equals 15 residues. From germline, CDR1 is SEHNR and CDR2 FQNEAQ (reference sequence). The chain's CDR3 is CAGSLIRSSYNEQFF. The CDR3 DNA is TGTGCCGGCAGCTTAATCAGAAGCTCCTACAATGAGCAGTTCTTC.